This T cell receptor beta chain was obtained from a study of shared clonotypes between healthy human individuals. Generated by immunoSEQ multiplex PCR, the TCRdb table keeps only in-frame clones and is missing some. The sample contains around 2.5 million clones, 80% to 95% of which appear only once. The CDR3 has 13 residues. CDR1 is MDHEN and CDR2 is SYDVKM in the germline V gene. The V end lost 8 bases, the J end lost 2 bases, and 11 bases lay between the germline ends. Material: naive CD4+ T cells from PBMCs. The subset was: CD45RA+ positively selected. This chain joins TRBV28 and TRBJ2-3; D is unclear. The source is a man aged 18 to 30 in good health. Some clones in this sample may be carry-over from other donors' samples. CDR3 amino acids: CASLPQVTDTQYF. As DNA, the CDR3 is TGTGCCAGCCTCCCGCAGGTCACAGATACGCAGTATTTT.